A single sample gave rise to the 31 T cell receptor beta chains below, sequenced in a study of T cells in Graves' hyperthyroidism and ophthalmopathy. The CDR3 regions of TCR beta were amplified from RNA transcripts. A set of HTBI primers served as the primers for a first-round RT-PCR of the TCR CDR3. TCRdb recomputed calls from the multiplex PCR reads with MiXCR, one row per CDR3 protein. The sample shows about 290,000 distinct CDR3 sequences, roughly 20% of them seen only once. The sample taken for sequencing was blood. The receptors shown here come from a man in his fifties or sixties with Graves' ophthalmopathy.

The rearrangement links TRBV6-5 to TRBJ1-5; tentatively, D is TRBD1 (6 bases). This CDR3 spans 15 amino acids. In germline, CDR1 is MNHEY, CDR2 SVGAGI. V lost 0 bases and J lost 6, with 12 bases in between. DNA for the CDR3: TGTGCCAGCAGTTACTCGACAGGCGGGGGTCAGCCCCAGCATTTT. Its translation is CASSYSTGGGQPQHF.

This chain connects TRBV4-1 to TRBJ2-7, with D unclear. CDR1 is MGHRA, CDR2 YSYEKL, per germline. The CDR3 consists of 15 residues. The ends were cut back, 0 bases at V and 3 bases at J, with 12 bases in the middle. The CDR3 protein is CASSQDLGPLYEQYF. Here the CDR3 DNA reads TGCGCCAGCAGCCAAGATTTAGGGCCACTCTACGAGCAGTACTTC.

This clonotype has just a few counts. The V and J genes are TRBV3-1 and TRBJ2-3; D uncertain. This CDR3 has 15 amino acids. The V end lost 0 bases, the J end lost 3 bases, and 10 bases lay between the germline ends. Per germline, CDR1 LGHDT and CDR2 YNNKEL (reference sequence). CDR3 region: CASSQDSPETDTQYF. CDR3 coding DNA: TGTGCCAGCAGCCAAGATAGCCCAGAAACAGATACGCAGTATTTT.

The chain combines TRBV25-1 with TRBJ2-5; the match to TRBD1 covers 10 bases. J lost 2 bases, V lost 6 bases, and 12 bases had no gene match. The CDR3 is made up of 17 amino acids. Germline CDR1 reads MGHDK; CDR2 reads SYGVNS. The CDR3 loop is CASSPRVTDRGQETQYF. CDR3 DNA sequence: TGTGCCAGCAGCCCAAGGGTAACGGACAGGGGGCAAGAGACCCAGTACTTC.

The V gene is TRBV20-1, the J gene TRBJ1-2; the D gene is possibly TRBD1 (5 bases). This CDR3 contains 14 residues. Germline CDR1 reads DFQATT; CDR2 reads SNEGSKA (reference sequence). Trimming cost V 0 bases and J 2 bases, with 10 bases left between them. The CDR3 sequence: CSARDMRGNYGYTF. Here the CDR3 DNA reads TGCAGTGCTAGAGATATGAGGGGCAACTATGGCTACACCTTC.

This clonotype was observed many times. The J gene is TRBJ2-1, the V gene TRBV7-9; possible D gene TRBD2, 7 bases. This CDR3 region has 15 residues. Per germline, CDR1 SEHNR and CDR2 FQNEAQ (reference sequence). Between the trimmed V and J ends, which lost 4 bases and 0 bases, there was a span of 10 bases. CDR3 in DNA: TGTGCCAGCAGCTGGGGGGGGCCCTCCTACAATGAGCAGTTCTTC. This encodes CASSWGGPSYNEQFF.

This clonotype was seen a handful of times. The J gene is TRBJ2-3, the V gene TRBV4-1; 8 nucleotides line up with TRBD2. The CDR3 consists of 15 residues. Trimming cost V 0 bases and J 5 bases; bases outside gene matches: 4. From germline, CDR1 is MGHRA and CDR2 YSYEKL. In DNA, the CDR3 is TGCGCCAGCAGCCAAGACGGGAGGGCCGAAGATACGCAGTATTTT. Encoded protein: CASSQDGRAEDTQYF.

The sample holds many counts of this clonotype. The chain links TRBV5-6 to TRBJ2-3, with TRBD2 identical over 7 bases. This CDR3 contains 17 residues. Germline V lookup: CDR1 SGHDT, CDR2 YYEEEE. With 4 bases clipped from V and 3 bases from J, the junction kept 14 bases outside the gene matches. The CDR3 DNA is TGTGCCAGCAGCGCTTCCTTGGCGGGAGTCATTACAGATACGCAGTATTTT. Residues: CASSASLAGVITDTQYF.

This clonotype was seen a handful of times. The genes are TRBV20-1 and TRBJ2-5; the D gene is possibly TRBD2 (5 bases). This CDR3 region has 13 residues. V lost 3 bases and J 4 bases, leaving 12 bases between the germline ends. Germline V lookup: CDR1 DFQATT, CDR2 SNEGSKA (reference sequence). Here the CDR3 DNA reads TGCAGTGCTAGCGGACTGAACCTAGAGACCCAGTACTTC. Translation: CSASGLNLETQYF.

The sample holds many counts of this clonotype. This chain uses TRBV6-1 with TRBJ1-1; 10 nucleotides line up with TRBD1. The CDR3 extends over 19 amino acids. After removal of 5 bases from V and 0 bases from J, the junction contained 15 bases not matched to a gene. The germline gives CDR1 MNHNS, CDR2 SASEGT. The DNA for the CDR3 is TGTGCCAGCAGTTACACAGGACAGGGGACAGGGGCGTTGAACACTGAAGCTTTCTTT. Its protein product is CASSYTGQGTGALNTEAFF.

As concerns this clonotype: Germline is not matched at one junction end, which may reflect a read error. The chain couples TRBV7-7 to TRBJ2-3, with D perhaps TRBD2 (5 bases). The CDR3 has 15 residues. The germline gives CDR1 SSHAT, CDR2 FNYEAQ (reference sequence). In DNA form, the CDR3 reads TGTGCTAGCAGCTTAGGTGGGAGCCCCACAGATACGCAGTATTTT. This codes for CASSLGGSPTDTQYF.

This clonotype was counted many times. V and J are TRBV30 and TRBJ1-5; the match to TRBD1 covers 7 bases. The length of the CDR3 is 15 residues. The germline V gene encodes CDR1 GTSNPN and CDR2 SVGIG (reference sequence). Trimming removed 0 bases from V and 4 bases from J; junction bases left unmatched: 6. CDR3: CAWSVRGTANQPQHF. CDR3 sequence (DNA): TGTGCCTGGAGTGTACGAGGGACAGCGAATCAGCCCCAGCATTTT.

This clonotype was seen at least ten times. This rearrangement joins TRBV2 to TRBJ1-6, with 7 nucleotides matching TRBD1. The V and J ends lost 4 bases and 7 bases, in that order; junction bases with no gene match: 4. CDR1 and CDR2 from the germline V gene are SNHLY and FYNNEI. This CDR3 spans 14 amino acids. The CDR3, as DNA: TGTGCCAGCAGTGTCGACAGGGACAATTCACCCCTCCACTTT. Translated: CASSVDRDNSPLHF.

This clonotype came up a few times. The chain couples TRBV20-1 to TRBJ1-1; D is unclear. The V gene's germline CDR1 is DFQATT and CDR2 SNEGSKA (reference sequence). This CDR3 is 11 amino acids long. The V gene lost 6 bases and the J gene lost 0 bases, with 5 bases spanning the gap. The CDR3 loop is CSAVLNTEAFF. The CDR3 coding sequence is TGCAGTGCCGTCCTGAACACTGAAGCTTTCTTT.

This clonotype has at least ten counts. The chain uses TRBV30 and TRBJ2-1, with TRBD2 matching over 8 bases. The CDR3 extends over 15 amino acids. Germline values: CDR1 GTSNPN, CDR2 SVGIG (reference sequence). The V gene end was trimmed by 4 bases and the J gene end by 7 bases; junction bases not matched to a gene: 12. CDR3 protein: CAWNAPGGRNNEQFF. Here the CDR3 DNA reads TGTGCCTGGAATGCCCCAGGCGGGAGGAATAATGAGCAGTTCTTC.

This clonotype was seen more than once but under ten times. V usage is TRBV27 and J usage is TRBJ2-3, with D uncertain. The CDR3 contains 15 residues. Germline CDR1 is MNHEY and CDR2 is SMNVEV (reference sequence). Trimming took 0 bases from V and 3 from J, leaving 10 bases between them. The CDR3 here is CASSLSVTRTDTQYF. The CDR3, as DNA: TGTGCCAGCAGTTTATCGGTCACACGAACAGATACGCAGTATTTT.

This chain connects TRBV2 to TRBJ2-7; TRBD1 matches 7 bases. CDR3 length equals 12 residues. The V gene's germline CDR1 is SNHLY and CDR2 FYNNEI. V lost 4 bases, J lost 7 bases, and 4 bases stayed unmatched. In nucleotides, the CDR3 is TGTGCCAGCAGTGGGGACAGTCTAGAGCAGTACTTC. Translating gives CASSGDSLEQYF.

This clonotype has only a few counts. As DNA, the CDR3 is TGTGCCAGCAGCTTAAGCCTAGCGGTACGGAATACGCAGTATTTT. It is translated as CASSLSLAVRNTQYF. The rearrangement joins TRBV5-5 to TRBJ2-3, with 7 bases that match TRBD2. Germline loops: CDR1 SGHKS, CDR2 YYEKEE (reference sequence). This CDR3 region has 15 residues. After removal of 2 bases from V and 7 bases from J, the junction contained 10 bases not matched to a gene. The full variable domain, its missing parts supplied by reference TRBV5-5 and TRBJ2-3, is DAGVTQSPTHLIKTRGQQVTLRCSPISGHKSVSWYQQVLGQGPQFIFQYYEKEERGRGNFPDRFSARQFPNYSSELNVNALLLGDSALYLCASSLSLAVRNTQYFGPGTRLTVL.

The chain uses TRBV28 and TRBJ1-4, with D perhaps TRBD1 (6 bases). CDR3 length: 14 residues. V lost 5 bases and J 4 bases, leaving 11 bases between the germline ends. Germline loops: CDR1 MDHEN, CDR2 SYDVKM. Written as DNA, the CDR3 is TGTGCCAGCAGTCTACAGGGCCATAATGAAAAACTGTTTTTT. It translates to CASSLQGHNEKLFF.

A note on this clonotype: Being one base from a much bigger clone, this may be a read error. This chain uses TRBV7-8 with TRBJ2-3; 8 nucleotides match TRBD2. Germline CDR1 reads SGHVS; CDR2 reads FQNEAQ. V was clipped by 2 bases and J by 6 bases; unmatched bases: 7. The CDR3 consists of 15 residues. CDR3 loop: CASSLTREGPDTQYF. CDR3 DNA sequence: TGTGCCAGCAGCTTAACCCGGGAGGGACCCGATACGCAGTATTTT.

This clonotype occurred a few times. This chain links TRBV20-1 with TRBJ2-6; no definite D call. Germline CDR1 is DFQATT and CDR2 is SNEGSKA (reference sequence). This CDR3 is built from 16 residues. Trimming stripped 3 bases from V and 0 bases from J, with 12 bases between. The chain's CDR3 is CSARNAPNSGANVLTF. For the CDR3, the DNA is TGCAGTGCTAGGAACGCACCCAACTCTGGGGCCAACGTCCTGACTTTC.

This clonotype occurred many times. This chain joins TRBV5-1 and TRBJ2-3, with 13 nucleotides matching TRBD2. The CDR3 totals 18 residues. CDR1 is SGHRS, CDR2 YFSETQ, per germline. V shed 1 base, J shed 0 bases, and the junction held 5 bases outside the gene matches. CDR3 nucleotides: TGCGCCAGCAGCTTGCAAGCGGGACTAGCGGGGAGCACAGATACGCAGTATTTT. Amino acids: CASSLQAGLAGSTDTQYF.

This clonotype was recorded many times. The chain employs TRBV28 and TRBJ1-2, with a weak D call TRBD1 (5 bases). The CDR3 has 13 residues. Germline V lookup: CDR1 MDHEN, CDR2 SYDVKM. V lost 4 bases and J lost 3, with 9 bases in between. The CDR3 region is CASSSRVDYGYTF. CDR3 coding DNA: TGTGCCAGCAGTTCCAGGGTGGACTATGGCTACACCTTC.

Turning to this clonotype: A clone one base away is much larger, so this may be a read error. The V and J genes are TRBV7-3 and TRBJ2-1; 7 nucleotides align to TRBD2. From germline, CDR1 is SGHTA and CDR2 FQGTGA. The junction had 8 bases not matched to a gene; V was cut back by 5 bases and J by 7 bases. The CDR3 has 14 amino acids. The CDR3 sequence is CASSLSGKDNEQFF. CDR3 nucleotides: TGTGCCAGCAGCCTCAGCGGGAAGGATAATGAGCAGTTCTTC.

The chain carries TRBV20-1 and TRBJ2-2; D is perhaps TRBD2 (6 bases). Germline-derived CDR1 and CDR2 are DFQATT and SNEGSKA (reference sequence). The CDR3 extends over 16 amino acids. Trimming took off 0 bases at V and 4 bases at J, with 15 bases between the two ends. The DNA for the CDR3 is TGCAGTGCTAGAGATCCGCGGGGAACGGTCACCGGGGAGCTGTTTTTT. This sequence encodes CSARDPRGTVTGELFF.

The rearrangement links TRBV4-1 to TRBJ2-3; maybe TRBD2 (5 bases). CDR3 length: 16 residues. V gave up 0 bases and J gave up 1 base, with 11 bases separating them. The germline CDR1 and CDR2 sequences are MGHRA and YSYEKL. Here the CDR3 DNA reads TGCGCCAGCAGCCAAGAACTAGTTGCGGGCACAGATACGCAGTATTTT. The encoded protein is CASSQELVAGTDTQYF.

This clonotype was recorded at least ten times. The chain recombines TRBV7-6 with TRBJ2-1; 13 nucleotides line up with TRBD2. This CDR3 has 15 amino acids. Germline loops: CDR1 SGHVS, CDR2 FNYEAQ. Trimming took 5 bases from V and 10 from J; bases not matched to a gene: 8. In DNA, the CDR3 is TGTGCCAGCAGCACCGCCGGGACTAGCGGGAAGGAGCAGTTCTTC. It encodes CASSTAGTSGKEQFF.

This clonotype has more than one count but fewer than ten. The genes are TRBV4-2 and TRBJ2-3; either TRBD1 or TRBD2 may fit D (5 bases each). The CDR3 extends over 15 amino acids. Germline V gene data show CDR1 as LGHNA and CDR2 as YNFKEQ. Trimming cost V 4 bases and J 6 bases, with 17 bases left between them. The CDR3 sequence: CASSPHEGSPDTQYF. The CDR3 DNA sequence: TGTGCCAGCAGCCCCCACGAGGGGAGTCCCGATACGCAGTATTTT.

The chain recombines TRBV18 with TRBJ2-5; D tentatively fits TRBD1 or TRBD2 (5 bases each). The CDR3 contains 17 residues. Germline-derived CDR1 and CDR2 are KGHSH and LQKENI. V was pared by 0 bases and J by 1 base, with 15 bases between. The CDR3 spells CASSPPNPGPTQETQYF. CDR3 DNA sequence: TGTGCCAGCTCACCACCGAACCCGGGACCGACCCAAGAGACCCAGTACTTC.

This clonotype turned up a few times. The J gene is TRBJ2-5, the V gene TRBV5-1, with 8 bases aligning to TRBD2. Per the germline V gene, CDR1 is SGHRS and CDR2 is YFSETQ. Trimming cost V 5 bases and J 5 bases; bases outside gene matches: 5. The CDR3 loop spans 13 amino acids. The CDR3 here is CASRSPGGETQYF. The CDR3 nucleotides read TGCGCCAGCAGGAGCCCGGGAGGGGAGACCCAGTACTTC.

This clonotype was counted at least ten times. The chain couples TRBV28 to TRBJ2-7; 13 bases fit TRBD2. The CDR3 sequence is 18 residues long. In germline, CDR1 is MDHEN, CDR2 SYDVKM. The trim removed 5 bases at V and 4 bases at J, leaving 14 bases unmatched. CDR3 DNA: TGTGCCAGCAGTCCCGGGACTAGCGGGATAGATTTCGGGTACGAGCAGTACTTC. Translating it yields CASSPGTSGIDFGYEQYF.